This is a list of T cell receptor beta chains from one sample in a study of blood T cell repertoires in COVID-19. Some clones are missing from TCRdb's copy, which holds only in-frame ones; the method was immunoSEQ multiplex PCR. The sample carries 110,000 or so clones, approximately 82% recorded once. Sequenced: peripheral blood. The receptors shown here come from a woman aged 65 to 85 with acute or convalescent COVID-19. CDR3s include the opening cysteine and the closing phenylalanine or tryptophan. A D gene is named only where the DNA matches it firmly. Clone size is stated in some rows and not others, as once, few, many or a class when expanded.

TRBJ2-3 - TRBV28 TRBD2 TGTGCCAGCAGTTCTAGCGGGGGTGAGTCAGATACGCAGTATTTT CASSSSGGESDTQYF
TRBJ2-6 - TRBV9 - TGTGCCAGCAGCGTAGGTCACACGCTCTCTGGGGCCAACGTCCTGACTTTC CASSVGHTLSGANVLTF
TRBJ1-1 - TRBV7-2 TRBD1 TGTGCCAGCAGCTTCCACAGGGGCGGGACTGAAGCTTTCTTT CASSFHRGGTEAFF
TRBJ2-1 - TRBV5-1 - TGCGCCAGCAGCCTAAACCCTCCTTCCGGTGAGCAGTTCTTC CASSLNPPSGEQFF
TRBJ2-2 - TRBV4-1 TRBD1 TGCGCCAGCAGCCCACGACAGGGCGACACCGGGGAGCTGTTTTTT CASSPRQGDTGELFF
TRBJ2-7 - TRBV5-1 - TGCGCCAGCAGCTTTCTGGCAGGGCAGGGCGAGCAGTACTTC CASSFLAGQGEQYF
TRBJ1-4 - TRBV15 - TGTGCCACCAGCTCAGGGATGATTCGGGAAAAACTGTTTTTT CATSSGMIREKLFF
TRBJ1-2 - TRBV19 TRBD1 TGTGCCAGTAGTCCCCGGGACAGGGGGTCTCCCAACTATGGCTACACCTTC CASSPRDRGSPNYGYTF
TRBJ2-7 - TRBV30 TRBD1 TGTGCCTGGAGTGAGGGGCGAGGGGGCGGTGAGCAGTACTTC CAWSEGRGGGEQYF
TRBJ2-3 - TRBV7-9 - TGTGCCAGCAGCCCTCTTCCCTGGTACGGGAGAGGTACAGATACGCAGTATTTT CASSPLPWYGRGTDTQYF
TRBJ2-5 - TRBV5-4 TRBD2 TGTGCCAGCAGGAGGACGGATAGCGGGGGGGCGGGGACCCAGTACTTC CASRRTDSGGAGTQYF
TRBJ2-2 few TRBV28 TRBD1 TGTGCCAGCAGTTTCTACGGGACAGGGAGGGGTACCGGGGAGCTGTTTTTT CASSFYGTGRGTGELFF
TRBJ1-2 few TRBV3-1/TRBV3-2 - TGTGCCAGCAGCCAAGGTGGGCCCTATGGCTACACCTTC CASSQGGPYGYTF